Sequencing of this TCR beta chain was carried out in a study of T cells in Graves' hyperthyroidism and ophthalmopathy. Only a few counts were recorded for this clonotype. An absence of ophthalmopathy progression within 18 months meant stable Graves' hyperthyroidism. Clinical symptoms, serum thyroxine, TRAb, thyroid ultrasound and orbital computed tomography informed diagnoses. Approximately 9.3 ml of fresh peripheral blood supplied the PBMCs. CDR1 is SGDLS, CDR2 YYNGEE, per germline. The ends lost 3 bases at V and 0 bases at J; junction bases unmatched: 0. The CDR3 sequence is 15 residues long. Amplification targeted TCR beta CDR3 regions from RNA transcripts. When the TCR CDR3 underwent first-round RT-PCR, the HTBI primer set was used. MiXCR was run by TCRdb on the multiplex PCR reads, yielding one entry per CDR3 protein. There are around 420,000 distinct CDR3 sequences in the sample; 15% to 18% occur only once, and around 7.7% lies in the top ten.

The receptor comes from a woman younger than 30 with Graves' hyperthyroidism. Sequenced input: blood. J is TRBJ2-6 and V is TRBV9; 7 bases align to TRBD2. The CDR3 bases are TGTGCCAGCAGCGCGGGGGGCTCTGGGGCCAACGTCCTGACTTTC. Its translation is CASSAGGSGANVLTF.